This is a list of T cell receptor beta chains from one sample in a study of OX40 agonist ivuxolimab in advanced cancers. Sequencing used immunoSEQ multiplex PCR; TCRdb keeps in-frame clones, though not all of them. The data show about 80,000 clones, roughly 81% seen once. This material consisted of CD4+ or CD8+ T cells sorted from blood, taken in a trial of the OX40 agonist ivuxolimab. The origin of the receptors is an adult with an advanced solid tumor such as melanoma, head and neck, liver or kidney cancer. The CDR3 runs from the conserved cysteine through the conserved F or W. The D gene is left open where the match is weak. Where a row states a size, it is once, few, many or the class of an expanded clone; other rows omit it.

V	D	J	size	length	CDR3	DNA
TRBV11-1	TRBD1	TRBJ2-7	NA	15	CASSIIATGESEQYF	TGTGCCAGCAGTATAATCGCGACAGGGGAGAGCGAGCAGTACTTC
TRBV5-6	TRBD1	TRBJ2-7	few	13	CASSLDRAYEQYF	TGTGCCAGCAGCCTGGACAGGGCCTACGAGCAGTACTTC
TRBV6-6	NA	TRBJ1-6	NA	12	CASSIDFTTLHF	TGTGCCAGCAGTATTGACTTTACTACCCTCCACTTT
TRBV7-6	TRBD2	TRBJ2-5	NA	13	CASSLGSSGAQYF	TGTGCCAGCAGCTTAGGATCCAGCGGGGCCCAGTACTTC
TRBV30	TRBD2	TRBJ2-1	NA	15	CAWSHGGERVNEQFF	TGTGCCTGGAGTCACGGGGGGGAGAGGGTCAATGAGCAGTTCTTC
TRBV27	TRBD2	TRBJ2-2	NA	15	CASRKAGGSTGELFF	TGTGCCAGCCGAAAAGCGGGAGGGTCCACCGGGGAGCTGTTTTTT
TRBV5-1	NA	TRBJ1-6	NA	14	CASRQGLMDSPLHF	TGCGCCAGCCGCCAGGGGTTAATGGATTCACCCCTCCACTTT
TRBV28	NA	TRBJ1-1	NA	14	CASRARSTNTEAFF	TGTGCCAGCAGAGCCAGGAGTACGAACACTGAAGCTTTCTTT
TRBV7-6	NA	TRBJ1-4	NA	15	CASSIYRAANEKLFF	TGTGCCAGCAGCATTTACAGGGCGGCTAATGAAAAACTGTTTTTT
TRBV9	NA	TRBJ2-2	NA	16	CASSVSWVADTGELFF	TGTGCCAGCAGCGTATCTTGGGTAGCGGACACCGGGGAGCTGTTTTTT
TRBV4-1	NA	TRBJ1-1	NA	15	CASSHIRGPGVEAFF	TGCGCCAGCAGCCACATTAGAGGACCAGGAGTTGAAGCTTTCTTT
TRBV19	NA	TRBJ1-4	NA	14	CASSFTGPGEKLFF	TGTGCCAGTAGTTTCACCGGGCCGGGGGAAAAACTGTTTTTT
TRBV11-2	TRBD1	TRBJ1-4	NA	15	CASSLGGQGNEKLFF	TGTGCCAGCAGCTTAGGGGGACAGGGAAATGAAAAACTGTTTTTT
TRBV27	NA	TRBJ2-4	few	12	CASSRREGIQYF	TGTGCCAGCAGCAGGAGAGAGGGCATTCAGTACTTC
TRBV27	TRBD1	TRBJ2-2	NA	16	CASSFYGTGNTGELFF	TGTGCCAGCAGTTTTTACGGGACAGGAAACACCGGGGAGCTGTTTTTT
TRBV12-5	TRBD1	TRBJ2-6	NA	17	CASGSGQGESGANVLTF	TGTGCTAGTGGTAGCGGACAGGGGGAATCTGGGGCCAACGTCCTGACTTTC
TRBV5-6	TRBD2	TRBJ2-7	NA	14	CASSPKAGVYEQYF	TGTGCCAGCAGCCCCAAGGCGGGAGTGTACGAGCAGTACTTC
TRBV15	TRBD2	TRBJ2-3	NA	16	CATSRLSGGDTDTQYF	TGTGCCACCAGCAGACTTAGCGGGGGGGACACAGATACGCAGTATTTT
TRBV14	NA	TRBJ2-1	few	14	CASSQGGPYNEQFF	TGTGCCAGCAGCCAAGGCGGGCCCTACAATGAGCAGTTCTTC
TRBV5-1	TRBD2	TRBJ2-3	few	15	CASSPSGRNTDTQYF	TGCGCCAGCAGCCCCAGCGGGAGAAACACAGATACGCAGTATTTT
TRBV10-2	NA	TRBJ1-1	NA	13	CASSRLGNTEAFF	TGCGCCAGCAGTCGACTGGGGAACACTGAAGCTTTCTTT
TRBV5-4	NA	TRBJ1-3	NA	15	CASSLDPLGGNTIYF	TGTGCCAGCAGCTTGGATCCCCTGGGGGGAAACACCATATATTTT
TRBV4-3	TRBD2	TRBJ2-3	few	18	CASSQQTPTSGYTDTQYF	TGCGCCAGCAGCCAACAGACCCCGACTAGCGGATACACAGATACGCAGTATTTT
TRBV6-6	NA	TRBJ2-7	NA	12	CASSPGRYEQYF	TGTGCCAGCAGTCCGGGCCGTTACGAGCAGTACTTC
TRBV7-8	TRBD2	TRBJ2-7	NA	15	CASSFGGRASYEQYF	TGTGCCAGCAGCTTTGGGGGGAGGGCCTCCTACGAGCAGTACTTC
TRBV7-2	NA	TRBJ2-7	NA	13	CASSFSSSYEQYF	TGTGCCAGCAGCTTTAGCAGTTCCTACGAGCAGTACTTC
TRBV2	NA	TRBJ2-6	NA	15	CASSEEGAGANVLTF	TGTGCCAGCAGTGAAGAAGGTGCGGGGGCCAACGTCCTGACTTTC
TRBV14	NA	TRBJ2-7	NA	16	CASSQDLNTAYYEQYF	TGTGCCAGCAGCCAAGATCTTAACACTGCGTACTACGAGCAGTACTTC
TRBV5-1	TRBD2	TRBJ2-1	NA	17	CASGLTSGGPDYNEQFF	TGCGCCAGCGGCCTGACTAGCGGGGGCCCGGACTACAATGAGCAGTTCTTC
TRBV6-6	TRBD1	TRBJ1-2	NA	16	CASSYPGDRANYGYTF	TGTGCCAGCAGTTACCCCGGTGACAGGGCCAACTATGGCTACACCTTC
TRBV5-1	NA	TRBJ1-2	NA	16	CASSLGLGQGGYGYTF	TGCGCCAGCAGCTTGGGACTCGGCCAGGGAGGCTATGGCTACACCTTC
TRBV5-4	TRBD1	TRBJ1-4	NA	17	CASSSSLGQGPSEKLFF	TGTGCCAGCAGCTCGAGCCTAGGACAGGGGCCGAGCGAAAAACTGTTTTTT
TRBV7-6	NA	TRBJ1-6	once	14	CASSVTGDNSPLHF	TGTGCCAGCAGCGTGACAGGTGATAATTCACCCCTCCACTTT
TRBV19	TRBD1	TRBJ1-2	NA	16	CASSRGQGSSNYGYTF	TGTGCCAGTAGTAGAGGACAGGGGTCATCCAACTATGGCTACACCTTC
TRBV7-9	TRBD2	TRBJ2-3	NA	18	CASSLGLAGGIPTDTQYF	TGTGCCAGCAGCTTAGGACTAGCGGGGGGCATTCCCACAGATACGCAGTATTTT
TRBV12-1	NA	TRBJ2-1	NA	15	CASRPWAGSYNEQFF	TGTGCCAGCAGGCCCTGGGCAGGCTCCTACAATGAGCAGTTCTTC
TRBV29-1	TRBD1	TRBJ1-4	NA	15	CSVIRGTGRSEKLFF	TGCAGCGTAATAAGAGGGACAGGGAGGAGTGAAAAACTGTTTTTT
TRBV5-1	TRBD1	TRBJ2-2	NA	16	CASSLPLTGVPGELFF	TGCGCCAGCAGCTTGCCGCTGACAGGGGTTCCCGGGGAGCTGTTTTTT
TRBV18	NA	TRBJ1-3	NA	17	CASSRQDLWRSGNTIYF	TGTGCCAGCTCAAGACAAGACCTCTGGAGGTCTGGAAACACCATATATTTT
TRBV7-7	NA	TRBJ2-2	NA	17	CASSLANRGASTGELFF	TGTGCCAGCAGCTTAGCTAACCGGGGGGCCTCAACCGGGGAGCTGTTTTTT